This note documents a single T cell receptor beta chain sequence. What it recognizes is unknown. The study reverse transcribed the entire isolated RNA, so it sequenced expressed TCRB transcripts. Method: immunoSEQ multiplex PCR; TCRdb's copy keeps in-frame clones and lacks some. The data show 600,000 to 750,000 clones, with around 11% seen just once and around 0.12% held by the top ten. The data derive from a study of beta chain features in type 1 diabetes. The CDR3 sequence is 14 residues long. Trimming stripped 3 bases from V and 4 bases from J, with 12 bases between. Per germline, CDR1 SGHVS and CDR2 FQNEAQ. A sort by CD45RO/CCR7/CD25/CD127/CD95/CD27 yielded CD4+ naive, central memory, regulatory and stem cell-like memory cells. The study's findings and limits: In all four CD4+ subsets, TCRB CDR3 length was significantly, moderately reduced in type 1 diabetes.

The sequenced sample consisted of naive CD4+ T cells from blood. V is TRBV7-8 and J is TRBJ2-5; D is possibly TRBD1 (6 bases). The source of this sequence is a young man with type 1 diabetes. The DNA of the CDR3 is TGTGCCAGCAGCTTCTGGGGACAAGGAGAGACCCAGTACTTC. Translating gives CASSFWGQGETQYF.